This entry features one T cell receptor (beta chain) sequence. The antigen remains unidentified. V lost 6 bases, J lost 4 bases, and 9 bases lay in between. The CDR3 has 12 residues. Germline-derived CDR1 and CDR2 are MDHEN and SYDVKM. The data were obtained in a study of Ad26.COV2.S vaccination and SARS-CoV-2 variants. Only in-frame clones appear in the TCRdb table, and some are missing; sequencing was by immunoSEQ multiplex PCR. The table has over 110,000 clones, just over 85% seen once. Overall study findings and caveats: Measurement of non-spike TCR breadth gave similar results in vaccine and placebo recipients. In TCR breadth and depth analyses, total T cell responses may have been underestimated. Substantial breadth in spike-specific CD8+ and CD4+ T cell responses was reportedly seen after vaccination.

Sequencing used peripheral blood, obtained after recovery from COVID-19. The receptor comes from a human donor who had recovered from COVID-19. The chain combines TRBV28 with TRBJ1-1; tentative D call: TRBD1 (6 bases). DNA for the CDR3: TGTGCCAGCAGGATAGGGGGCACTGAAGCTTTCTTT. Encoded protein: CASRIGGTEAFF.